The 23 T cell receptor beta chains below come from one sample, sequenced in a study of blood T cell repertoires in COVID-19. Repertoires were generated with immunoSEQ multiplex PCR, while TCRdb's copy carries only in-frame clones and drops some. Counted here are 60,000 to 80,000 clones, roughly 90% occurring once; the ten biggest clones make up around 3.7%. Sequenced sample: peripheral blood. The origin of the receptors is a human donor in a cohort sampled during active COVID-19.

The chain joins TRBV9 to TRBJ2-1; 8 bases are a match to TRBD2. Per germline, CDR1 SGDLS and CDR2 YYNGEE. The CDR3 totals 16 residues. J gave up 1 base and V 1 base, and 4 bases lay outside the gene matches. Written as DNA, the CDR3 is TGTGCCAGCAGCGTAACGGGACTAGATTCCTACAATGAGCAGTTCTTC. Protein product: CASSVTGLDSYNEQFF.

The chain has TRBV6-5 and TRBJ1-1; no definite D call. The CDR3 runs to 12 residues. The germline V and J ends were trimmed by 2 bases and 7 bases, with 8 bases remaining between them. From germline, CDR1 is MNHEY and CDR2 SVGAGI. CDR3 residues: CASSYPGSEAFF. The CDR3, as DNA: TGTGCCAGCAGTTACCCGGGTAGTGAAGCTTTCTTT.

The rearrangement links TRBV13 to TRBJ1-1, with TRBD1 as a possible D gene (5 bases). V was trimmed by 4 bases and J by 2 bases, leaving 17 bases between them. Germline assignment: CDR1 PRHDT and CDR2 FYEKMQ (reference sequence). The CDR3 extends over 16 amino acids. This CDR3 is CASSSYGGWGNTEAFF. As DNA, the CDR3 is TGTGCCAGCAGCTCGTACGGGGGGTGGGGAAACACTGAAGCTTTCTTT.

The V call is TRBV6-5, the J call TRBJ1-1; a possible D gene is TRBD1 (5 bases). Trimming left V 0 bases short and J 7 bases short, with 12 bases between. CDR1 and CDR2 from the germline V gene are MNHEY and SVGAGI. The CDR3 contains 14 residues. As DNA, the CDR3 is TGTGCCAGCAGTTACTCGATGGGGCCGGGTGAAGCTTTCTTT. It codes for CASSYSMGPGEAFF.

The chain uses TRBV5-4 and TRBJ1-1; D is undetermined. Germline V CDR1 and CDR2: SGHNT, YYREEE (reference sequence). Trimming stripped 5 bases from V and 3 bases from J, with 14 bases between. This CDR3 has 14 amino acids. The CDR3 DNA follows: TGTGCCAGCAGGCCGCACCGACAAGACACTGAAGCTTTCTTT. This gives the protein CASRPHRQDTEAFF.

The chain has TRBV11-2 and TRBJ2-3, with D possibly being TRBD1 (5 bases). The CDR3 length is 13 residues. From germline, CDR1 is SGHAT and CDR2 FQNNGV. V lost 8 bases and J lost 1, with 10 bases in between. CDR3 DNA: TGTGCCAGCCTCAGGGCGGGCACAGATACGCAGTATTTT. Protein sequence: CASLRAGTDTQYF.

This chain links TRBV28 with TRBJ1-5; D is possibly TRBD1 (5 bases). The V end was cut by 7 bases, the J end by 3 bases, with 16 bases between. The germline V gene encodes CDR1 MDHEN and CDR2 SYDVKM. The CDR3 is 15 amino acids. The CDR3 DNA follows: TGTGCCAGCACCCCGGGTGACAGACTCAATCAGCCCCAGCATTTT. This gives the protein CASTPGDRLNQPQHF.

The J gene is TRBJ1-2, the V gene TRBV28, with 9 bases aligning to TRBD1. V gave up 6 bases and J gave up 4 bases; unmatched junction bases: 9. This CDR3 is 15 amino acids long. CDR1 is MDHEN, CDR2 SYDVKM, per germline. CDR3 sequence reads: CASSAPGTGTYGYTF. The DNA for the CDR3 is TGTGCCAGCAGCGCCCCCGGGACAGGGACCTATGGCTACACCTTC.

CDR3 amino acids: CASSLRDKGYSNQPQHF. The CDR3 nucleotides are TGTGCCAGCAGCTTACGGGACAAGGGATATAGCAATCAGCCCCAGCATTTT. J is TRBJ1-5 and V is TRBV7-8, with a possible D match to TRBD1 (6 bases). Germline assignment: CDR1 SGHVS and CDR2 FQNEAQ. V was cut by 2 bases and J by 0 bases, with 14 bases left in between. The CDR3 totals 17 residues.

The V and J genes are TRBV4-3 and TRBJ2-7, with D possibly matching TRBD1 (7 bases). Germline V gene lookup returns CDR1 LGHNA and CDR2 YSLEER. Trimming stripped 0 bases from V and 6 bases from J, with 21 bases between. The CDR3 runs to 17 residues. CDR3 DNA sequence: TGCGCCAGCAGCCAAGAGGCCCTTAGTGGGCAGGGGGGCGAGCAGTACTTC. Translation: CASSQEALSGQGGEQYF.

This chain connects TRBV28 to TRBJ1-4; D gene ambiguous. Trimming took off 5 bases at V and 7 bases at J, with 8 bases between the two ends. The CDR3 extends over 12 amino acids. Looked up from germline, CDR1 is MDHEN and CDR2 is SYDVKM. The CDR3: CASSLYSEKLFF. The CDR3 coding sequence is TGTGCCAGCAGTCTTTACAGTGAAAAACTGTTTTTT.

This clone was seen a single time. This chain links TRBV2 with TRBJ2-1; D uncertain. Germline V gene sequence: CDR1 SNHLY, CDR2 FYNNEI. The CDR3 sequence is 14 residues long. V was clipped by 7 bases and J by 0 bases, with 10 bases between them. CDR3 residues: CASNPISSYNEQFF. Written as DNA, the CDR3 is TGTGCCAGCAACCCAATTAGCTCCTACAATGAGCAGTTCTTC. Full variable domain (outside the CDR3, taken from reference TRBV2 and TRBJ2-1): EPEVTQTPSHQVTQMGQEVILRCVPISNHLYFYWYRQILGQKVEFLVSFYNNEISEKSEIFDDQFSVERPDGSNFTLKIRSTKLEDSAMYFCASNPISSYNEQFFGPGTRLTVL.

The rearrangement links TRBV14 to TRBJ2-1; D unclear. CDR3 length: 16 residues. Germline V gene sequence: CDR1 SGHDN, CDR2 FVKESK. V was trimmed by 0 bases and J by 0 bases, leaving 9 bases between them. The CDR3 loop reads CASSQEPAFSYNEQFF. The CDR3 DNA is TGTGCCAGCAGCCAAGAACCAGCGTTCTCCTACAATGAGCAGTTCTTC.

The V call is TRBV29-1, the J call TRBJ2-1, with D possibly being TRBD1 (5 bases). The CDR3 spans 14 residues. V was cut by 5 bases and J by 0 bases, with 11 bases left in between. From germline, CDR1 is SQVTM and CDR2 ANQGSEA. CDR3 in DNA: TGCAGCGTTTGGGGCCTAACCTCCTACAATGAGCAGTTCTTC. This encodes CSVWGLTSYNEQFF.

The gene calls are TRBV9 and TRBJ2-7, with a possible D match to TRBD2 (6 bases). The CDR3 loop spans 15 amino acids. V lost 0 bases and J lost 1, with 11 bases in between. The germline V gene encodes CDR1 SGDLS and CDR2 YYNGEE. CDR3 amino acids: CASSVGGAGSYEQYF. CDR3 sequence (DNA): TGTGCCAGCAGCGTAGGCGGGGCGGGGTCCTACGAGCAGTACTTC.

The rearrangement uses TRBV30 and TRBJ2-7; D gene unclear. V shed 2 bases and J shed 3 bases, with 11 bases lying between them. Germline loops: CDR1 GTSNPN, CDR2 SVGIG (reference sequence). The CDR3 has 13 amino acids. CDR3 bases: TGTGCCTGGAGTTCCGTCCCTCTCTACGAGCAGTACTTC. Its translation is CAWSSVPLYEQYF.

This clone was detected a few times. V is TRBV21-1 and J is TRBJ1-2; the listed D gene, TRBD1, was not tested against the DNA. TRBV21-1 is deemed a pseudogene. The CDR3 has 15 residues. The CDR3 spells CASSLRTGNLWGYTF. Here the CDR3 DNA reads TGTGCCAGCAGCCTTCGGACAGGGAATCTTTGGGGCTACACCTTC.

The chain joins TRBV4-2 to TRBJ2-3; the match to TRBD2 covers 11 bases. This CDR3 contains 21 residues. The ends lost 0 bases at V and 3 bases at J; junction bases unmatched: 17. Germline CDR1 and CDR2: LGHNA and YNFKEQ. CDR3 amino acids: CASSQELVTRGLAGGTDTQYF. The CDR3 nucleotides are TGTGCCAGCAGCCAAGAATTGGTAACAAGAGGGCTAGCGGGGGGAACAGATACGCAGTATTTT.

The rearrangement links TRBV7-3 to TRBJ1-1, with D possibly matching TRBD1 (6 bases). Trimming left V 2 bases short and J 5 bases short, with 12 bases between. This CDR3 has 14 amino acids. Germline V gene lookup returns CDR1 SGHTA and CDR2 FQGTGA. This CDR3 reads CASSLAGAETEAFF. The CDR3 DNA sequence: TGTGCCAGCAGCTTAGCGGGGGCCGAGACTGAAGCTTTCTTT.

This chain uses TRBV6-2 or TRBV6-3 with TRBJ2-1; 11 bases align to TRBD2. The length of the CDR3 is 17 residues. J lost 7 bases, V lost 0 bases, and 8 bases had no gene match. Germline lookup yields CDR1 MNHEY and CDR2 SVGEGT. The CDR3 sequence: CASSYSKIVAGGNEQFF. DNA of the CDR3: TGTGCCAGCAGTTACTCGAAGATAGTAGCGGGAGGGAATGAGCAGTTCTTC.

The sample holds one count of this clone. This sequence joins TRBV12-5 and TRBJ2-3; 9 nucleotides match TRBD2. J was trimmed by 2 bases and V by 6 bases; bases with no gene match: 9. The CDR3 is 16 amino acids. CDR1 and CDR2 (germline): LGHNT, FRNRAP. The CDR3 DNA reads TGTGCTAGTGGGGTACTTAGCGGGGGCTACACAGATACGCAGTATTTT. Translating it yields CASGVLSGGYTDTQYF.

The V call is TRBV6-2 or TRBV6-3, the J call TRBJ1-5; the match to TRBD1 covers 7 bases. Germline trimming cut 3 bases from V and 2 bases from J; bases unmatched to any gene: 16. The CDR3 is made up of 19 amino acids. Germline assignment: CDR1 MNHEY and CDR2 SVGEGT. CDR3 in DNA: TGTGCCAGCAGTTATTCCACCGCTACGACAGGGTTCGGCAATCAGCCCCAGCATTTT. Protein sequence: CASSYSTATTGFGNQPQHF.

In this sample, this clone turned up once. The CDR3 coding sequence is TGTGCCAGCAGGGGAAGGGGCGATACGCAGTATTTT. Amino acid sequence: CASRGRGDTQYF. The chain is built from TRBV27 and TRBJ2-3; TRBD1 is a possible D gene (5 bases). Germline V gives CDR1 MNHEY, CDR2 SMNVEV (reference sequence). The CDR3 covers 12 residues. V was clipped by 6 bases and J by 6 bases, with 10 bases between them.